This is a list of T cell receptor beta chains from one sample in a study of blood T cell repertoires in COVID-19. Here immunoSEQ multiplex PCR was the method, and the copy in TCRdb shows in-frame clones only, minus some. The top ten clones hold 7% to 10% of a sample with about half a million clones, roughly nine tenths of them seen once. The specimen was PBMCs or T cells enriched from blood (not recorded which). These receptors were taken from a woman aged 55-69 years who had recovered from COVID-19. Both conserved end residues are part of each CDR3. A D gene is named only where the DNA matches it firmly. The size of a clone is reported for some rows only, either as once, few or many, or as a class for expanded clones.

abundance: .; v_gene: TRBV20-1; d_gene: TRBD2; j_gene: TRBJ2-3; CDR3aa: CSASLSGVTHWATSGGTDTQYF; CDR3nt: TGCAGTGCTAGTTTATCGGGTGTTACTCATTGGGCGACTAGCGGGGGGACAGATACGCAGTATTTT
abundance: few; v_gene: TRBV25-1; d_gene: .; j_gene: TRBJ1-1; CDR3aa: CASSEWQIPNTEAFF; CDR3nt: TGTGCCAGCAGTGAATGGCAGATTCCTAACACTGAAGCTTTCTTT
abundance: .; v_gene: TRBV2; d_gene: .; j_gene: TRBJ1-2; CDR3aa: CASSEGGTGYGYTF; CDR3nt: TGTGCCAGCAGTGAAGGGGGCACGGGCTATGGCTACACCTTC
abundance: .; v_gene: TRBV6-2/TRBV6-3; d_gene: TRBD1; j_gene: TRBJ2-3; CDR3aa: CASSYGQVTDTQYF; CDR3nt: TGTGCCAGCAGTTACGGACAGGTCACAGATACGCAGTATTTT
abundance: .; v_gene: TRBV14; d_gene: .; j_gene: TRBJ2-1; CDR3aa: CASSQGVGAGNEQFF; CDR3nt: TGTGCCAGCAGCCAAGGGGTAGGGGCCGGGAATGAGCAGTTCTTC
abundance: .; v_gene: TRBV10-3; d_gene: .; j_gene: TRBJ1-2; CDR3aa: CAISGGDNYGYTF; CDR3nt: TGTGCCATCAGTGGGGGGGATAACTATGGCTACACCTTC
abundance: .; v_gene: TRBV6-6; d_gene: TRBD1; j_gene: TRBJ1-4; CDR3aa: CASGRTGINEKLFF; CDR3nt: TGTGCCAGCGGACGGACAGGCATTAATGAAAAACTGTTTTTT
abundance: .; v_gene: TRBV12-3/TRBV12-4; d_gene: .; j_gene: TRBJ1-1; CDR3aa: CASSLTVNTEAFF; CDR3nt: TGTGCCAGCAGTCTGACAGTGAACACTGAAGCTTTCTTT
abundance: .; v_gene: TRBV6-5; d_gene: .; j_gene: TRBJ1-5; CDR3aa: CASSSLNQPQHF; CDR3nt: TGTGCCAGCAGTTCACTGAATCAGCCCCAGCATTTT
abundance: .; v_gene: TRBV13; d_gene: .; j_gene: TRBJ1-4; CDR3aa: CASSSTASNEKLFF; CDR3nt: TGTGCCAGCAGCTCGACGGCTAGTAATGAAAAACTGTTTTTT
abundance: .; v_gene: TRBV5-1; d_gene: .; j_gene: TRBJ2-7; CDR3aa: CASSTTGPSYEQYF; CDR3nt: TGCGCCAGCAGCACCACAGGGCCCTCCTACGAGCAGTACTTC
abundance: .; v_gene: TRBV6-1; d_gene: .; j_gene: TRBJ1-4; CDR3aa: CASSELWRGLFF; CDR3nt: TGTGCCAGCAGTGAACTGTGGAGGGGACTGTTTTTT
abundance: .; v_gene: TRBV18; d_gene: TRBD1; j_gene: TRBJ1-1; CDR3aa: CASSPLDRGRSTEAFF; CDR3nt: TGTGCCAGCTCACCTTTGGACAGGGGGCGTAGCACTGAAGCTTTCTTT
abundance: .; v_gene: TRBV19; d_gene: .; j_gene: TRBJ1-6; CDR3aa: CASSKTYGGTPSYNSPLHF; CDR3nt: TGTGCCAGTAGTAAGACGTATGGGGGGACCCCCTCCTATAATTCACCCCTCCACTTT
abundance: .; v_gene: TRBV5-1; d_gene: TRBD1; j_gene: TRBJ1-1; CDR3aa: CASSRDREVSEAFF; CDR3nt: TGCGCCAGCAGCCGGGACAGGGAAGTCTCTGAAGCTTTCTTT
abundance: .; v_gene: TRBV18; d_gene: TRBD1; j_gene: TRBJ1-2; CDR3aa: CASSPALGTGDGYTF; CDR3nt: TGTGCCAGCTCACCCGCCCTGGGGACAGGGGATGGCTACACCTTC
abundance: .; v_gene: TRBV9; d_gene: TRBD1; j_gene: TRBJ2-1; CDR3aa: CASSVVGQALYNEQFF; CDR3nt: TGTGCCAGCAGCGTAGTTGGACAGGCCTTATACAATGAGCAGTTCTTC
abundance: .; v_gene: TRBV4-1; d_gene: .; j_gene: TRBJ2-3; CDR3aa: CASSRRTSEVVADTQYF; CDR3nt: TGCGCCAGCAGCCGTCGTACCAGCGAAGTAGTGGCAGATACGCAGTATTTT
abundance: .; v_gene: TRBV2; d_gene: TRBD1; j_gene: TRBJ1-5; CDR3aa: CASSNRGGQPQHF; CDR3nt: TGTGCCAGCAGTAACAGGGGAGGTCAGCCCCAGCATTTT
abundance: .; v_gene: TRBV6-5; d_gene: .; j_gene: TRBJ2-5; CDR3aa: CASSSGDVPETQYF; CDR3nt: TGTGCCAGCAGCTCAGGGGACGTGCCTGAGACCCAGTACTTC
abundance: .; v_gene: TRBV6-6; d_gene: .; j_gene: TRBJ2-1; CDR3aa: CASRLGQGGYNEQFF; CDR3nt: TGTGCCAGCAGACTCGGACAGGGAGGGTACAATGAGCAGTTCTTC
abundance: .; v_gene: TRBV10-3; d_gene: .; j_gene: TRBJ1-4; CDR3aa: CAISESRVAGEKLFF; CDR3nt: TGTGCCATCAGTGAGTCCAGGGTGGCTGGTGAAAAACTGTTTTTT
abundance: .; v_gene: TRBV19; d_gene: TRBD1; j_gene: TRBJ1-4; CDR3aa: CATEGTAYEKLFF; CDR3nt: TGTGCCACGGAAGGGACAGCGTATGAAAAACTGTTTTTT
abundance: once; v_gene: TRBV2; d_gene: .; j_gene: TRBJ2-6; CDR3aa: CASIRFGANVLTF; CDR3nt: TGTGCCAGCATACGGTTTGGGGCCAACGTCCTGACTTTC
abundance: few; v_gene: TRBV11-2; d_gene: TRBD1; j_gene: TRBJ1-5; CDR3aa: CASSLGQAWGQPQHF; CDR3nt: TGTGCCAGCAGCTTGGGACAGGCCTGGGGGCAGCCCCAGCATTTT
abundance: .; v_gene: TRBV10-2; d_gene: .; j_gene: TRBJ1-2; CDR3aa: CASSENSPANYGYTF; CDR3nt: TGCGCCAGCAGTGAGAACAGCCCAGCTAACTATGGCTACACCTTC
abundance: .; v_gene: TRBV5-1; d_gene: TRBD1; j_gene: TRBJ1-2; CDR3aa: CASSVTGVLGYTF; CDR3nt: TGCGCCAGCAGCGTAACAGGGGTATTAGGCTACACCTTC
abundance: once; v_gene: TRBV27; d_gene: .; j_gene: TRBJ1-6; CDR3aa: CASSLTVNSPLHF; CDR3nt: TGTGCCAGCAGTTTGACTGTTAATTCACCCCTCCACTTT
abundance: .; v_gene: TRBV18; d_gene: .; j_gene: TRBJ2-5; CDR3aa: CASSHKETQYF; CDR3nt: TGTGCCAGCTCACACAAAGAGACCCAGTACTTC
abundance: .; v_gene: TRBV5-1; d_gene: .; j_gene: TRBJ2-3; CDR3aa: CASSSDPGTPDTQYF; CDR3nt: TGCGCCAGCAGCTCTGATCCCGGGACTCCAGATACGCAGTATTTT
abundance: .; v_gene: TRBV5-1; d_gene: .; j_gene: TRBJ1-2; CDR3aa: CASSLRGRDGYTF; CDR3nt: TGCGCCAGCAGCTTGAGGGGGAGGGATGGCTACACCTTC
abundance: .; v_gene: TRBV24-1; d_gene: TRBD1; j_gene: TRBJ2-1; CDR3aa: CATSDLETGGNEQFF; CDR3nt: TGTGCCACCAGTGATTTGGAGACAGGGGGCAATGAGCAGTTCTTC
abundance: .; v_gene: TRBV6-1; d_gene: .; j_gene: TRBJ2-3; CDR3aa: CASSEVSGLGGDTQYF; CDR3nt: TGTGCCAGCAGTGAAGTCTCCGGACTAGGGGGAGATACGCAGTATTTT
abundance: .; v_gene: TRBV5-1; d_gene: .; j_gene: TRBJ1-6; CDR3aa: CASSLEGSSYNSPLHF; CDR3nt: TGCGCCAGCAGCTTGGAAGGGAGCTCCTATAATTCACCCCTCCACTTT
abundance: .; v_gene: TRBV24-1; d_gene: TRBD1; j_gene: TRBJ1-5; CDR3aa: CATSDPRTGGGQPQHF; CDR3nt: TGTGCCACCAGTGATCCACGGACAGGGGGTGGCCAGCCCCAGCATTTT
abundance: .; v_gene: TRBV11-2; d_gene: TRBD1; j_gene: TRBJ1-3; CDR3aa: CASSTGTGPFSGNTIYF; CDR3nt: TGTGCCAGCAGCACAGGGACAGGGCCCTTCTCTGGAAACACCATATATTTT
abundance: .; v_gene: TRBV2; d_gene: .; j_gene: TRBJ1-1; CDR3aa: CASNPAGSRAFF; CDR3nt: TGTGCCAGCAACCCAGCCGGGTCTAGGGCTTTCTTT